This note documents a single T cell receptor beta chain sequence. Its antigen is not identified. Time point indicated: newly diagnosed GD, antithyroid drugs for less than 3 months. Making the TCR library involved RNA that had been extracted from PBMCs. Trimming left V 6 bases short and J 10 bases short, with 13 bases between. The CDR3 runs to 13 residues. This entry belongs to a study of regulatory T cells in long-lasting Graves disease. Study-wide results and limits: TRBV28 was favored in persistent disease, as were TRBJ1-2 and TRBJ2-5. In persistent patients, shared public clonotypes (around 2,500) outnumbered those in new patients (approximately 940).

For TCR beta, libraries came from iRepertoire HTBI primers and Arm-PCR of CDR3 regions. TCRdb ran MiXCR on the multiplex PCR reads and lists one entry per CDR3 protein. The sample shows roughly 380,000 distinct CDR3 sequences, around 17% of them seen only once. These data also featured in a second study, about T cells in Graves' hyperthyroidism and ophthalmopathy. That investigation notes: Uncontrolled infections, other autoimmune diseases, pregnancy or lactation led to exclusion of patients.

The sequence was collected from a man aged 40-55 years with Graves disease. Sample: peripheral blood mononuclear cells (PBMCs), taken at new diagnosis, from a patient treated with antithyroid drugs. The J gene is TRBJ1-6, the V gene TRBV12-3 or TRBV12-4; unclear D gene. The CDR3 region has the DNA TGTGCCAGCAGCCAGTATACGGTGTCACCCCTCCACTTT. Protein: CASSQYTVSPLHF.